Only one count was recorded for the clone carrying this TCR beta chain. Its specificity is unknown. Germline-derived CDR1 and CDR2 are MNHEY and SMNVEV (reference sequence). The CDR3 has 17 residues. V lost 0 bases, J lost 0 bases, and 12 bases lay in between. The sample comes from a study of blood T cells in healthy people across ages. The use of a sample-barcoded 5' primer and a J-beta primer mix characterized a second PCR of roughly 6 to 12 cycles. In TCRdb, the 5' RACE reads were re-called with MiXCR into one record per CDR3 protein. The table has hundreds of thousands of distinct CDR3 sequences, roughly 50% seen once. Study-wide points: Percentage of naive T cells showed a strong correlation with TCR beta diversity.

Sequenced sample: blood. The receptor was derived from a woman aged 60-75 years in good health. V is TRBV27 and J is TRBJ1-5; D is uncertain. The CDR3 DNA follows: TGTGCCAGCAGTTTATCGGCCGGAGAGGATAGCAATCAGCCCCAGCATTTT. It yields the protein CASSLSAGEDSNQPQHF.